This T cell receptor beta chain was obtained from a study of OX40 agonist ivuxolimab in advanced cancers. The study's findings and limits: Clones of CD4+ and CD8+ blood T cells grew by week 6 at doses of 0.1 to 3.0 mg/kg. On average, a greater number of expanded clones characterised CD8+ T cells relative to CD4+. Antigen specificity was not determined for the expanded peripheral T cells.

Deletions cut 3 bases from V and 5 bases from J, with 8 bases between. The germline V gene has CDR1 SNHLY and CDR2 FYNNEI. This CDR3 contains 12 residues. A word on this clone: The antigen is not known.

Clones were read by immunoSEQ multiplex PCR, and TCRdb kept only the in-frame ones, dropping some. The table shows tens of thousands of clones, with 88% occurring only once. This rearrangement joins TRBV2 to TRBJ2-7; possibly TRBD2 for D (7 bases). The specimen comprised CD4+ or CD8+ T cells sorted from blood, sampled in a trial of the OX40 agonist ivuxolimab. The TCR comes from an adult with an advanced solid tumor such as melanoma, head and neck, liver or kidney cancer. The CDR3 region is CASSEGGHEQYF. The CDR3 bases are TGTGCCAGCAGTGAGGGGGGGCACGAGCAGTACTTC.